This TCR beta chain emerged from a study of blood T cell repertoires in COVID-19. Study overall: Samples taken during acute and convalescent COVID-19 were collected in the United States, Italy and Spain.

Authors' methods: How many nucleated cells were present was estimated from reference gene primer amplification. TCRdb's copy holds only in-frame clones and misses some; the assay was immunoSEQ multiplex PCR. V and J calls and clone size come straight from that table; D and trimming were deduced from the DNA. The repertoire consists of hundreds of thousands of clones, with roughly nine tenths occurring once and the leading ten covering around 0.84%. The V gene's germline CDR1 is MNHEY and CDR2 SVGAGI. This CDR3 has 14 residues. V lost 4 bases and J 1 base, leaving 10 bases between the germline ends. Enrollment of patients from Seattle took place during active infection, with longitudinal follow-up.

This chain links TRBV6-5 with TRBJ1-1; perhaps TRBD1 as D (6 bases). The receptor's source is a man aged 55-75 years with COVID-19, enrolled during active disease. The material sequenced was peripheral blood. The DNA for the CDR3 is TGTGCCAGCAGTTCGGGACACCCGAACACTGAAGCTTTCTTT. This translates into CASSSGHPNTEAFF.